Described below is a single T cell receptor beta chain sequence and its context. The CDR3 has 16 residues. Trimming pared 3 bases from V and 0 bases from J, leaving 12 bases between. Per germline, CDR1 LNHDA and CDR2 SQIVND (reference sequence). This specimen belongs to a study of blood T cell repertoires in COVID-19. TCRdb keeps only in-frame clones here, not all; method: immunoSEQ multiplex PCR. The data hold about 250,000 clones, with about 80% observed a single time. The sequence came from a man older than 75 with acute or convalescent COVID-19. The sample comprised peripheral blood. This rearrangement joins TRBV19 to TRBJ2-4; D remains ambiguous. CDR3 bases: TGTGCCAGTAGTATCGGAGAGATAATAGCCAAAAACATTCAGTACTTC. This codes for CASSIGEIIAKNIQYF.